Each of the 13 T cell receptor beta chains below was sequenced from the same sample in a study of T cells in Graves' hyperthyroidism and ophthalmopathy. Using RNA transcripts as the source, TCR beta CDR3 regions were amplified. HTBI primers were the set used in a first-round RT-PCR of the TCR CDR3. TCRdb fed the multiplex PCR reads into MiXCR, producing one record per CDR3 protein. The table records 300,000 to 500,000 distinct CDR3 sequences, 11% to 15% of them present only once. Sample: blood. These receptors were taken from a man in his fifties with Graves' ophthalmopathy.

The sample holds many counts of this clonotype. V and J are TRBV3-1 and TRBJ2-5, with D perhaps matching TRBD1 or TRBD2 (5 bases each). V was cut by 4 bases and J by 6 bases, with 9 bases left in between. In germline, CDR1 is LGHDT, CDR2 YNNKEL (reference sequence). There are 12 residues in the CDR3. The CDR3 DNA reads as TGTGCCAGCAGCCGGGACGGGAAGACCCAGTACTTC. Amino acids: CASSRDGKTQYF.

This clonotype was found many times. The DNA of the CDR3 is TGTGCCAGCAGTTGGACCGTGCAGGGGGGGAATGGCTACACCTTC. Its translation is CASSWTVQGGNGYTF. V gene TRBV6-1 combines with J gene TRBJ1-2, with TRBD1 matching over 7 bases. This CDR3 region has 15 residues. Germline trimming cut 5 bases from V and 6 bases from J; bases unmatched to any gene: 12. The germline V gene encodes CDR1 MNHNS and CDR2 SASEGT.

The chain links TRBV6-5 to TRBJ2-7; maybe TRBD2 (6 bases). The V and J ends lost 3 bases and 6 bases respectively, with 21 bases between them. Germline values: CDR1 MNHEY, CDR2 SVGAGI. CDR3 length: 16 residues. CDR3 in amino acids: CASSYRIGTGGVEQYF. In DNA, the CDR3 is TGTGCCAGCAGTTATCGGATTGGGACTGGTGGGGTCGAGCAGTACTTC.

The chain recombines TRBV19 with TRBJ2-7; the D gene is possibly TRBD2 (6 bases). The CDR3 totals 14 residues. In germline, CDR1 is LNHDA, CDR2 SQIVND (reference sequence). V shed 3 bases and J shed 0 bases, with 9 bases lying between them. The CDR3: CASSMRGNSYEQYF. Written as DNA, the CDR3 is TGTGCCAGTAGTATGCGCGGGAACTCCTACGAGCAGTACTTC.

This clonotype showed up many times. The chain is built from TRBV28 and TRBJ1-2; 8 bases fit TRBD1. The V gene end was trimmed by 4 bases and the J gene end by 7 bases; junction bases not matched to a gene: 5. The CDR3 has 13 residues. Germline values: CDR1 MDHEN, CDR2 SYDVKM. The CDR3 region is CASSYQGAIGYTF. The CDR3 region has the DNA TGTGCCAGCAGTTATCAGGGGGCGATTGGCTACACCTTC.

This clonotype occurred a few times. CDR3 in DNA: TGTGCCAGCAGGCAACAGGGCCCCCGCGAGACCCAGTACTTC. It codes for CASRQQGPRETQYF. The chain recombines TRBV28 with TRBJ2-5, with D possibly being TRBD1 (6 bases). Germline-derived CDR1 and CDR2 are MDHEN and SYDVKM. This CDR3 contains 14 residues. Trimming pared 6 bases from V and 5 bases from J, leaving 16 bases between.

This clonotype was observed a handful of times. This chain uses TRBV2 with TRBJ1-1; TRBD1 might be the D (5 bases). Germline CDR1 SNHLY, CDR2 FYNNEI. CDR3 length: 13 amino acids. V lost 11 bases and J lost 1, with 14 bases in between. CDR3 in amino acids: CAGQRDSNTEAFF. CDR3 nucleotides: TGTGCCGGCCAGAGGGACTCGAACACTGAAGCTTTCTTT.

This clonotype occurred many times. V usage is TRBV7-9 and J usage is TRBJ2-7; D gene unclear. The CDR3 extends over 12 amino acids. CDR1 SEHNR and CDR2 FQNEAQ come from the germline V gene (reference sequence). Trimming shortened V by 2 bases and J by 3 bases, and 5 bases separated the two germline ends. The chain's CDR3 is CASSLWVYEQYF. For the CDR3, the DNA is TGTGCCAGCAGCTTATGGGTCTACGAGCAGTACTTC. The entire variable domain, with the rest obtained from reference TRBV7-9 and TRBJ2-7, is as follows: DTGVSQNPRHKITKRGQNVTFRCDPISEHNRLYWYRQTLGQGPEFLTYFQNEAQLEKSRLLSDRFSAERPKGSFSTLEIQRTEQGDSAMYLCASSLWVYEQYFGPGTRLTVT.

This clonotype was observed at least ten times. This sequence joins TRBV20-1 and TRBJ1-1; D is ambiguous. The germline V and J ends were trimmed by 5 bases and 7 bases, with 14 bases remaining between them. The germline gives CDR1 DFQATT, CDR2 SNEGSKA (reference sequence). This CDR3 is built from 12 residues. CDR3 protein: CSAQVGSREAFF. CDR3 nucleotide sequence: TGCAGTGCTCAGGTGGGGTCTCGTGAAGCTTTCTTT.

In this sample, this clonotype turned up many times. CDR3 residues: CSAGREFTGAADTQYF. In DNA, the CDR3 is TGCAGTGCCGGACGAGAGTTCACTGGGGCGGCAGATACGCAGTATTTT. V and J are TRBV20-1 and TRBJ2-3; TRBD1 is a possible D gene (5 bases). V was pared by 6 bases and J by 4 bases, with 23 bases between. Germline CDR1 DFQATT, CDR2 SNEGSKA (reference sequence). This CDR3 is built from 16 residues.

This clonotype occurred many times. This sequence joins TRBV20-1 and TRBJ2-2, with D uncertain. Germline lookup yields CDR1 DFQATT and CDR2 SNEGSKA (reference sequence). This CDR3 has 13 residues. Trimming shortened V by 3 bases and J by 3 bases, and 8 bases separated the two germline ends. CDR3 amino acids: CSASLEYTGELFF. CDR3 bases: TGCAGTGCTAGCCTCGAGTACACCGGGGAGCTGTTTTTT.

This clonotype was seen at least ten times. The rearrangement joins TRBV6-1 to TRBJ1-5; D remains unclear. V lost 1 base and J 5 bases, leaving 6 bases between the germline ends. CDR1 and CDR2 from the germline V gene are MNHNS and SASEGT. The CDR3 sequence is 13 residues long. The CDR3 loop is CASSEGSHQPQHF. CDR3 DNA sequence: TGTGCCAGCAGTGAAGGTTCACATCAGCCCCAGCATTTT.

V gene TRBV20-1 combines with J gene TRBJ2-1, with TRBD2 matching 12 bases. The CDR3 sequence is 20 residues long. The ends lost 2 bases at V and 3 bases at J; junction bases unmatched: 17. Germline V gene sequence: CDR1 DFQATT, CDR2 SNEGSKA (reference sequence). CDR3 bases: TGCAGTGCTAGAAAAACGGGAGGACTAGCGGGAAAGGGGGACTACAATGAGCAGTTCTTC. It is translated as CSARKTGGLAGKGDYNEQFF.